What follows is one T cell receptor (beta chain) and its context. The target antigen is unknown. TCRdb processed the RT-PCR reads anew with MiXCR; each CDR3 protein has one entry. The table shows fewer than 350,000 distinct CDR3 sequences, with 21% occurring only once. Germline V gives CDR1 DFQATT, CDR2 SNEGSKA (reference sequence). The CDR3 sequence is 14 residues long. With 3 bases removed from V and 0 bases from J, the gap between germline ends came to 9 bases. This record belongs to a study of response to subunit inactivated influenza vaccine. Whole-study results and caveats: Authors suggested few new T cells are recruited by each seasonal influenza vaccination.

The input for sequencing was PBMCs from blood, taken approximately 20 months after vaccination. This sequence was found in a man aged 45 to 70 who received an inactivated influenza vaccine. The chain couples TRBV20-1 to TRBJ1-5; D not resolved. This CDR3 is CSARRKDSNQPQHF. DNA of the CDR3: TGCAGTGCTAGGAGGAAGGATAGCAATCAGCCCCAGCATTTT.